This is a list of T cell receptor beta chains from one sample in a study of vaccination and CD4 T cells after COVID-19. In TCRdb, the PCR reads were re-called with MiXCR into one record per CDR3 protein. The data contain roughly 15,000 distinct CDR3 sequences, almost 40% of them singletons. The antigens of these receptors remain unknown. The sequencing sample was made of CD4+ T cells from blood, cultured in vitro. Receptors were obtained from a human donor who had recovered from COVID-19. Each CDR3 is given with its conserved first and last residue. A D gene is named only where the DNA matches it firmly. A clone size is listed for some rows: how often the clone was seen (once, few, many), or a class if it is expanded.

D | J | V | size | DNA | CDR3
- | TRBJ1-1 | TRBV11-3 | few | TGTGCCAGCAGCTTAGATGGAAGGGGCGGAAGTACTGAAGCTTTCTTT | CASSLDGRGGSTEAFF
TRBD2 | TRBJ2-7 | TRBV10-3 | few | TGTGCCATCACCGCGGGAGTGTTGAGCTACGAGCAGTACTTC | CAITAGVLSYEQYF
TRBD2 | TRBJ2-3 | TRBV7-9 | - | TGTGCCAGCAGCACCACCCGGGCGGGAGGGGCCACAGATACGCAGTATTTT | CASSTTRAGGATDTQYF
- | TRBJ2-1 | TRBV20-1 | - | TGCAGTGCTAGCAAGGTGGGGACTGGGTACAATGAGCAGTTCTTC | CSASKVGTGYNEQFF
TRBD1 | TRBJ2-7 | TRBV6-5 | few | TGTGCCAGCAGTTACTCGGCGGTTCGGACAGGTGGTGACTACGAGCAGTACTTC | CASSYSAVRTGGDYEQYF
- | TRBJ1-5 | TRBV29-1 | - | TGCAGCGTAGGGGACAGCAATCAGCCCCAGCATTTT | CSVGDSNQPQHF
TRBD2 | TRBJ2-5 | TRBV20-1 | - | TGCAGTGCTAGTACTAGCGGAAAAGGGGAGGGAGAGACCCAGTACTTC | CSASTSGKGEGETQYF
TRBD1 | TRBJ2-7 | TRBV6-2/TRBV6-3 | - | TGTGCCAGCAGTCGTCACCGGGACAGGGGGGGTGAGCAGTACTTC | CASSRHRDRGGEQYF
- | TRBJ2-5 | TRBV30 | - | TGTGCCTGGAGTGTAGGATGGGGGGAGACCCAGTACTTC | CAWSVGWGETQYF
- | TRBJ1-5 | TRBV20-1 | few | TGCAGTGTCAGGGAGGGCAATCAGCCCCAGCATTTT | CSVREGNQPQHF
TRBD1 | TRBJ2-7 | TRBV20-1 | - | TGCAGTGCTGGCCCTTGGGACAGGGGGTCCTACGAGCAGTACTTC | CSAGPWDRGSYEQYF
- | TRBJ1-5 | TRBV19 | - | TGTGCCAGTAAAGGGCGCCAGGGGAACTATAGCAATCAGCCCCAGCATTTT | CASKGRQGNYSNQPQHF
TRBD1 | TRBJ1-2 | TRBV7-2 | few | TGTGCCAGCAGCGGAGGACAGGGGGACTATGGCTACACCTTC | CASSGGQGDYGYTF
TRBD2 | TRBJ2-3 | TRBV2 | - | TGTGCCAGCAGTGAGAGGCTAGCGGACACAGATACGCAGTATTTT | CASSERLADTDTQYF
- | TRBJ1-1 | TRBV12-3/TRBV12-4 | - | TGTGCCAGCAGTTTTGGGGTTTTGAACACTGAAGCTTTCTTT | CASSFGVLNTEAFF
TRBD2 | TRBJ2-2 | TRBV7-7 | - | TGTGCCAGCAGCGTACTAGCGGGAGGGGCGAACACCGGGGAGCTGTTTTTT | CASSVLAGGANTGELFF
- | TRBJ2-3 | TRBV20-1 | - | TGCAGTGCTAGTTGGGCAGGGAGTGGTGATACGCAGTATTTT | CSASWAGSGDTQYF
- | TRBJ1-5 | TRBV19 | - | TGTGCCAGTAGTCCGTCCGTGTTTCAGCCCCAGCATTTT | CASSPSVFQPQHF
TRBD2 | TRBJ2-3 | TRBV20-1 | - | TGCAGTGCCCCAATGACTAGCGGGAGGGCCGGAGATACGCAGTATTTT | CSAPMTSGRAGDTQYF
TRBD1 | TRBJ2-7 | TRBV6-5 | - | TGTGCCAGCAGTTCCCCGGGCAGGGGGCGCGACGAGCAGTACTTC | CASSSPGRGRDEQYF
TRBD1 | TRBJ1-2 | TRBV5-4 | - | TGTGCCAGCAGCATACGGACAGGGGATGGCTACACCTTC | CASSIRTGDGYTF
- | TRBJ1-1 | TRBV6-1 | - | TGTGCCAGCAGCCCCGTGACAGGCTACGAAGCTTTCTTT | CASSPVTGYEAFF
TRBD2 | TRBJ2-3 | TRBV25-1 | - | TGTGCCAGCAGTATTGGGACTAGCGGGAGACCAGATACGCAGTATTTT | CASSIGTSGRPDTQYF
- | TRBJ1-2 | TRBV19 | - | TGTACCAGTAGGAACGGCATCTATGGCTACACCTTC | CTSRNGIYGYTF
- | TRBJ2-2 | TRBV21-1 | few | TGTGCCAGCAGCAAAATTCGCAGGGAAGGAACCGGGGAGCTGTTTTTT | CASSKIRREGTGELFF
TRBD2 | TRBJ2-2 | TRBV27 | - | TGTGCCAGCAGCCAACGCCTTAAACCCCTAGCGGGAGGCACCGGGGAGCTGTTTTTT | CASSQRLKPLAGGTGELFF
- | TRBJ2-5 | TRBV29-1 | few | TGCAGCGTCCGAACAGGTACCGCAGGGACCCAGTACTTC | CSVRTGTAGTQYF
- | TRBJ2-7 | TRBV5-3 | - | TGTGCCAGAAGACCCACTTCACCCAGCTCCTACGAGCAGTACTTC | CARRPTSPSSYEQYF
TRBD2 | TRBJ2-7 | TRBV20-1 | - | TGCAGGGCCGAGACATGGACTAGCGGGACCTACGAGCAGTACTTC | CRAETWTSGTYEQYF
- | TRBJ2-3 | TRBV7-3 | - | TGTGCCAGCAGCACGGCTAGCACAGATACGCAGTATTTT | CASSTASTDTQYF
- | TRBJ1-2 | TRBV9 | - | TGTGCCAGCAGCGCCGGTCGGGGGCCGAAGTGGCCCGGCTACACCTTC | CASSAGRGPKWPGYTF
- | TRBJ1-1 | TRBV18 | few | TGTGCCAGCTCACCAGAGGCAGGACGGATGAACACTGAAGCTTTCTTT | CASSPEAGRMNTEAFF
- | TRBJ1-2 | TRBV28 | - | TGTGCCAGCCGACAGAGGAGGGTTGGCTATGGCTACACCTTC | CASRQRRVGYGYTF
- | TRBJ2-3 | TRBV7-8 | - | TGTGCCAGCAGCGATCAGGGTTTGGATACGCAGTATTTT | CASSDQGLDTQYF
- | TRBJ1-2 | TRBV5-1 | - | TGCGCCAGCAGCTTGGGCCCGGGGGCAGAGGGCTACACCTTC | CASSLGPGAEGYTF
TRBD1 | TRBJ1-5 | TRBV19 | few | TGTGCCAGTAGGACGACGGGACAGATCAATCAGCCCCAGCATTTT | CASRTTGQINQPQHF
TRBD2 | TRBJ2-3 | TRBV20-1 | - | TGCAGTGCTCGGGCGGGAGGGCCCGGAGATACGCAGTATTTT | CSARAGGPGDTQYF
- | TRBJ2-7 | TRBV2 | few | TGTGCCGGCCTGTCGTCCCCCTCGAGCGAGCAGTACTTC | CAGLSSPSSEQYF
- | TRBJ2-7 | TRBV7-3 | - | TGTGCCAGCAGCTTGGACAAAAACTACGAGCAGTACTTC | CASSLDKNYEQYF
TRBD2 | TRBJ2-3 | TRBV6-2/TRBV6-3 | few | TGTGCCAGCAGCTACCCCTCCGGCGGGAGGCTTTCCACAGATACGCAGTATTTT | CASSYPSGGRLSTDTQYF
- | TRBJ2-5 | TRBV25-1 | few | TGTGCCAGCTCCCAGGACCATGGGGAAGAGACCCAGTACTTC | CASSQDHGEETQYF
- | TRBJ2-3 | TRBV18 | - | TGTGCCAGCTCACCTCCCAGCAGAAACACAGATACGCAGTATTTT | CASSPPSRNTDTQYF